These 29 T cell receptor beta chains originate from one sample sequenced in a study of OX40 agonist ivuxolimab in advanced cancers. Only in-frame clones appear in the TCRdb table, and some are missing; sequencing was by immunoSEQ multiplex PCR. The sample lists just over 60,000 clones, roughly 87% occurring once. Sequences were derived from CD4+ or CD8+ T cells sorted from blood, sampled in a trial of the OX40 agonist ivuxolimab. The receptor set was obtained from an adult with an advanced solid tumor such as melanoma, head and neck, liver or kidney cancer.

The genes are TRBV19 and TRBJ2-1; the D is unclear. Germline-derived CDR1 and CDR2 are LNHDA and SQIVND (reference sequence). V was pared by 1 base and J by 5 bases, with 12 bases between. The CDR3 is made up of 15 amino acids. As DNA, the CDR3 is TGTGCCAGTAGTATAGGACGGACGATAAACAATGAGCAGTTCTTC. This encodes CASSIGRTINNEQFF. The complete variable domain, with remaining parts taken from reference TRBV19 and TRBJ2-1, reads DGGITQSPKYLFRKEGQNVTLSCEQNLNHDAMYWYRQDPGQGLRLIYYSQIVNDFQKGDIAEGYSVSREKKESFPLTVTSAQKNPTAFYLCASSIGRTINNEQFFGPGTRLTVL.

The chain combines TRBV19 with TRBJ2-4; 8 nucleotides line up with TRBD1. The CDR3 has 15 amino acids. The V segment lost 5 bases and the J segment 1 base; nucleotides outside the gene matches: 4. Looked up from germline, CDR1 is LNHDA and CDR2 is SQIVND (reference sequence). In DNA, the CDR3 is TGTGCCAGTAGTGGCTGGACAGGGGCCAAAAACATTCAGTACTTC. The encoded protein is CASSGWTGAKNIQYF.

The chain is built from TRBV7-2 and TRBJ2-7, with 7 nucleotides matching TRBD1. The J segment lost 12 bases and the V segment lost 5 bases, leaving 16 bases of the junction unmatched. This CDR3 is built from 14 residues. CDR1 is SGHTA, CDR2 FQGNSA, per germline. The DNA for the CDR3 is TGTGCCAGCAGCAAGAACTCCGGGACAGAAAAACTGTACTTC. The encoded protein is CASSKNSGTEKLYF.

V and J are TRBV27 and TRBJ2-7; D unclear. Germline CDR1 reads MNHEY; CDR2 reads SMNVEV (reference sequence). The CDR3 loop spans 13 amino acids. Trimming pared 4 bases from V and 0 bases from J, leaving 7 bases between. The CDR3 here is CASSSRNSYEQYF. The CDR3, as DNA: TGTGCCAGCAGTTCTCGAAACTCCTACGAGCAGTACTTC.

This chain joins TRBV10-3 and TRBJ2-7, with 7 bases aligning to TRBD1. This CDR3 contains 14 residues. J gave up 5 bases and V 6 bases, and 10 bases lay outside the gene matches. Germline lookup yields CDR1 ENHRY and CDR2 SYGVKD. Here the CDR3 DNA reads TGTGCCATCAGCCCACGGCAGGGGGTCCACGAGCAGTACTTC. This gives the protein CAISPRQGVHEQYF.

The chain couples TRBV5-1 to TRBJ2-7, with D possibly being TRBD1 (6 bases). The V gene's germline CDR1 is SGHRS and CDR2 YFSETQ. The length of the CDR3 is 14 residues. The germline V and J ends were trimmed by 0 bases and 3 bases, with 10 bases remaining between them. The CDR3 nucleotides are TGCGCCAGCAGCTTGGGGGGACAAAACTACGAGCAGTACTTC. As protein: CASSLGGQNYEQYF.

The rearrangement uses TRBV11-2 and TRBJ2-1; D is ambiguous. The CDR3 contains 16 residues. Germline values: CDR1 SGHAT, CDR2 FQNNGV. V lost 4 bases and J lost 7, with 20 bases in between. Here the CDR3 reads CASSSPVGIYMNEQFF. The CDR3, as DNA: TGTGCCAGCAGCTCCCCTGTAGGGATTTACATGAATGAGCAGTTCTTC. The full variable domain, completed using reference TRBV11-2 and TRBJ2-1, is EAGVAQSPRYKIIEKRQSVAFWCNPISGHATLYWYQQILGQGPKLLIQFQNNGVVDDSQLPKDRFSAERLKGVDSTLKIQPAKLEDSAVYLCASSSPVGIYMNEQFFGPGTRLTVL.

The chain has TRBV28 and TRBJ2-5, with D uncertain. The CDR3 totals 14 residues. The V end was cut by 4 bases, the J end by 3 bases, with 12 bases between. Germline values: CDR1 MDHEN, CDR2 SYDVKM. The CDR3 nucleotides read TGTGCCAGCAGTTCCTTGGGATTGGAAGAGACCCAGTACTTC. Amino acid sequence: CASSSLGLEETQYF. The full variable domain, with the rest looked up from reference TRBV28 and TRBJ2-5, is DVKVTQSSRYLVKRTGEKVFLECVQDMDHENMFWYRQDPGLGLRLIYFSYDVKMKEKGDIPEGYSVSREKKERFSLILESASTNQTSMYLCASSSLGLEETQYFGPGTRLLVL.

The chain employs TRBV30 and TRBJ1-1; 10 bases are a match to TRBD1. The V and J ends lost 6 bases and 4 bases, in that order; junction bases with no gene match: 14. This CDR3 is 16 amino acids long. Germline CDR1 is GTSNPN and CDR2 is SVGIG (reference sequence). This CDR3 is CACSPTGGPRGTEAFF. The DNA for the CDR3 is TGTGCCTGTTCACCGACAGGGGGCCCCCGTGGCACTGAAGCTTTCTTT.

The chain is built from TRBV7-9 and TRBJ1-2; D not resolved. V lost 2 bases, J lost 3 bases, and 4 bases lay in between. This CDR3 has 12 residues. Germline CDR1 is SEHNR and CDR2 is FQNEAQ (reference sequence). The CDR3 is CASSLTDYGYTF. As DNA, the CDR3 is TGTGCCAGCAGCTTAACAGACTATGGCTACACCTTC.

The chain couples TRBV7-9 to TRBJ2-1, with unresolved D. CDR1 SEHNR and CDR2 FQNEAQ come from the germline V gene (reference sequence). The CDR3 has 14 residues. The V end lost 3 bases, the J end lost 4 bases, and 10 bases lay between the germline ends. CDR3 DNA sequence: TGTGCCAGCAGCTTGGGGATCACGTACAATGAGCAGTTCTTC. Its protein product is CASSLGITYNEQFF.

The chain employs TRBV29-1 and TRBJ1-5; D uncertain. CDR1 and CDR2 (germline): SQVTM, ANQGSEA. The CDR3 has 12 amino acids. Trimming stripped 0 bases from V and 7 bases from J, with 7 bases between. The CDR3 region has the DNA TGCAGCGTTGAAGACCCGGGGCAGCCCCAGCATTTT. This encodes CSVEDPGQPQHF. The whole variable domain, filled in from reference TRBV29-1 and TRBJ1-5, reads SAVISQKPSRDICQRGTSLTIQCQVDSQVTMMFWYRQQPGQSLTLIATANQGSEATYESGFVIDKFPISRPNLTFSTLTVSNMSPEDSSIYLCSVEDPGQPQHFGDGTRLSIL.

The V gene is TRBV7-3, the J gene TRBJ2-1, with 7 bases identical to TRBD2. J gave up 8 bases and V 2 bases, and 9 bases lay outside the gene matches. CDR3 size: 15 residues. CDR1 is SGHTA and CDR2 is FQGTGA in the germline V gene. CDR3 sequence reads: CASSLWSGGLYEQFF. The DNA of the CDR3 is TGTGCCAGCAGCTTATGGTCGGGAGGACTGTATGAGCAGTTCTTC.

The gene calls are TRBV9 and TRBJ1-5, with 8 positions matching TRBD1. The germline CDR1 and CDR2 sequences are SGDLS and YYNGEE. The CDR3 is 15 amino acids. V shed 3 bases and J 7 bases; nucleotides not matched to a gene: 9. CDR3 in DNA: TGTGCCAGCAGCGCGGGGCCAGGGGGCCGGCAGCCCCAGCATTTT. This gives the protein CASSAGPGGRQPQHF.

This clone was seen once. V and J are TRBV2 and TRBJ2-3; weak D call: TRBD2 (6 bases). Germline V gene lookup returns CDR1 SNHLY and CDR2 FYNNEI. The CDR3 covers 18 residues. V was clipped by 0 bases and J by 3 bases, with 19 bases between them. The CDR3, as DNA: TGTGCCAGCAGTGAAGCGTTTGGTTTTGGGGGGAGGACAGATACGCAGTATTTT. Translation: CASSEAFGFGGRTDTQYF.

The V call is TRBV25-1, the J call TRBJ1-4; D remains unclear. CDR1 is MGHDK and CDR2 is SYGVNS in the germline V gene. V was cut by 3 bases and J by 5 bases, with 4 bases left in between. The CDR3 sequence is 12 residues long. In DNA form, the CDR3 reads TGTGCCAGCAGTGAGCCCAATGAAAAACTGTTTTTT. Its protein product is CASSEPNEKLFF.

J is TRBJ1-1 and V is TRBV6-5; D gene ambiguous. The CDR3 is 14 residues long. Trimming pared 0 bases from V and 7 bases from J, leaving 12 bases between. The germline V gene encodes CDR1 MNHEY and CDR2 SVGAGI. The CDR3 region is CASSYSRGRGEAFF. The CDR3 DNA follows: TGTGCCAGCAGTTACTCCCGGGGTCGGGGTGAAGCTTTCTTT.

The CDR3, as DNA: TGTGCCAGCAGCCAATATACGGGCGCCACAGATACGCAGTATTTT. This codes for CASSQYTGATDTQYF. The chain is built from TRBV4-2 and TRBJ2-3, with D unresolved. V was shortened by 2 bases and J by 2 bases, with 11 bases between the two germline ends. Germline assignment: CDR1 LGHNA and CDR2 YNFKEQ. CDR3 length: 15 amino acids.

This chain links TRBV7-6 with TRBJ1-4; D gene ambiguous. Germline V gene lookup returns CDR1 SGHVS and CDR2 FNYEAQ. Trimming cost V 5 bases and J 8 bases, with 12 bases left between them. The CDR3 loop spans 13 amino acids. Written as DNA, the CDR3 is TGTGCCAGCAGCCAGCGACTGGGCGAAAAACTGTTTTTT. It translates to CASSQRLGEKLFF.

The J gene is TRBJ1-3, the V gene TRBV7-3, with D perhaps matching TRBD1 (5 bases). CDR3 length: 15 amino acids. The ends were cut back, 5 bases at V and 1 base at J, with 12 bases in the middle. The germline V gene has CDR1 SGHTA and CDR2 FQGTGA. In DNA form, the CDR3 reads TGTGCCAGCAGCCACAGGTCCCCTTCTGGAAACACCATATATTTT. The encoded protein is CASSHRSPSGNTIYF. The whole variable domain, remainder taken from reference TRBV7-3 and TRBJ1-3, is GAGVSQTPSNKVTEKGKYVELRCDPISGHTALYWYRQSLGQGPEFLIYFQGTGAADDSGLPNDRFFAVRPEGSVSTLKIQRTERGDSAVYLCASSHRSPSGNTIYFGEGSWLTVV.

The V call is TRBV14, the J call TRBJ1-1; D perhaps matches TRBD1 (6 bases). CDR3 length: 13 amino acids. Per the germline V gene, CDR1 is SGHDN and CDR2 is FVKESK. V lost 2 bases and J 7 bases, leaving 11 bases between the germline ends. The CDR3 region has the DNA TGTGCCAGCAGCCAAATTACAGGGAGTGAAGCTTTCTTT. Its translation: CASSQITGSEAFF. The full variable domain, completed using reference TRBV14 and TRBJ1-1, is EAGVTQFPSHSVIEKGQTVTLRCDPISGHDNLYWYRRVMGKEIKFLLHFVKESKQDESGMPNNRFLAERTGGTYSTLKVQPAELEDSGVYFCASSQITGSEAFFGQGTRLTVV.

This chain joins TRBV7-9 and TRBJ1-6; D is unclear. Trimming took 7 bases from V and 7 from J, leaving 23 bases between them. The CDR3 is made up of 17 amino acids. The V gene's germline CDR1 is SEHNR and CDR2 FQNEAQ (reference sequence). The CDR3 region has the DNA TGTGCCAGCACCAAGACGGTGGGGAGGACTCGGAATTCACCCCTCCACTTT. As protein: CASTKTVGRTRNSPLHF. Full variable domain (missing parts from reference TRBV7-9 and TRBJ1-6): DTGVSQNPRHKITKRGQNVTFRCDPISEHNRLYWYRQTLGQGPEFLTYFQNEAQLEKSRLLSDRFSAERPKGSFSTLEIQRTEQGDSAMYLCASTKTVGRTRNSPLHFGNGTRLTVT.

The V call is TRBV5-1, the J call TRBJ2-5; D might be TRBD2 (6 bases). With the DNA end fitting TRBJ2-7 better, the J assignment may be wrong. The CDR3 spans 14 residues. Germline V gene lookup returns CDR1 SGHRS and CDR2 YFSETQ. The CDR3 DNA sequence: TGCGCCAGCAGCTCACAGACTAGTACCTACGAGCAGTACTTC. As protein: CASSSQTSTYEQYF.

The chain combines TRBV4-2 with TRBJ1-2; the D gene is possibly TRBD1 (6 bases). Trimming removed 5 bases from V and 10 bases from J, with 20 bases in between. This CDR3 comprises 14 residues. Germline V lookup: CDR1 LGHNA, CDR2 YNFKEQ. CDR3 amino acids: CASSLGQRPEAYTF. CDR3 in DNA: TGTGCCAGCAGCTTAGGACAGCGCCCGGAGGCCTACACCTTC.

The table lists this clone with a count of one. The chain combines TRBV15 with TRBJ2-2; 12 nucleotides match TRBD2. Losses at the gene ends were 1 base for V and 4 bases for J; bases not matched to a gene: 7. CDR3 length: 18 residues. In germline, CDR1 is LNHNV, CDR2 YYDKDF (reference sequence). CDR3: CATSRGLAGGPGTGELFF. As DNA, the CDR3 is TGTGCCACCAGCAGAGGGCTAGCGGGAGGGCCGGGCACCGGGGAGCTGTTTTTT.

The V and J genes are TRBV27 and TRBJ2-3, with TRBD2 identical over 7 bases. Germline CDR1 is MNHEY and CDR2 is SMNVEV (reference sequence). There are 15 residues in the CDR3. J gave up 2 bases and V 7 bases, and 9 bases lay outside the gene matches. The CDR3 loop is CASKYPGGSTDTQYF. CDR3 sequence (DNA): TGTGCCAGCAAATACCCGGGAGGTTCCACAGATACGCAGTATTTT.

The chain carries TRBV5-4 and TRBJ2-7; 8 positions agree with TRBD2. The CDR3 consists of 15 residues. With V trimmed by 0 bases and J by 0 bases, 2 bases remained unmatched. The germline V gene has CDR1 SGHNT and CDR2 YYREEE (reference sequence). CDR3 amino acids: CASSLASGFSYEQYF. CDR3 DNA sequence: TGTGCCAGCAGCTTGGCTAGCGGGTTCTCCTACGAGCAGTACTTC. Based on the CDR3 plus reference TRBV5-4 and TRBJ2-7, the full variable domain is ETGVTQSPTHLIKTRGQQVTLRCSSQSGHNTVSWYQQALGQGPQFIFQYYREEENGRGNFPPRFSGLQFPNYSSELNVNALELDDSALYLCASSLASGFSYEQYFGPGTRLTVT.

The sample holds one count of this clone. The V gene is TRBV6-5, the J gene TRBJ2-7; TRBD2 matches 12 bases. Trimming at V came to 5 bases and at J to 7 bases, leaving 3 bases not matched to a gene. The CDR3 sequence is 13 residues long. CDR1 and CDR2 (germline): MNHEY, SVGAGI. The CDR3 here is CASSATSGREQYF. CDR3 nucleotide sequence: TGTGCCAGCAGTGCTACTAGCGGGAGGGAGCAGTACTTC.

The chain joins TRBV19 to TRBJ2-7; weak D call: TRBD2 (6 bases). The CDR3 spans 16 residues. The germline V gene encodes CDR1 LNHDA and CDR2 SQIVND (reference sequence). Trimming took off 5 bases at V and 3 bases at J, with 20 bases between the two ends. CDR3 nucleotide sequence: TGTGCCAGTAGTTCCCTTCTAGCGACCAAGAGCTACGAGCAGTACTTC. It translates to CASSSLLATKSYEQYF.